The entry below describes one T cell receptor beta chain. The target antigen is unknown. The data stem from a study of cytomegalovirus exposure and HLA in healthy donors. This PCR relied on a set of 60 Vbeta primers and 13 Jbeta primers. Sequencing was performed with immunoSEQ multiplex PCR; in TCRdb, only in-frame clones are kept and a portion is missing. The table has 210,000 or so clones, approximately 85% seen once; the top ten hold around 0.23%. The CDR3 totals 16 residues. Germline V gene lookup returns CDR1 SGHDT and CDR2 YYEEEE. V lost 5 bases, J lost 0 bases, and 10 bases stayed unmatched. Study-wide results and caveats: In a later analysis, TCR beta V- and J-gene trimming was associated with a missense DCLRE1C variant.

The rearrangement joins TRBV5-6 to TRBJ2-5; 7 bases align to TRBD2. The sample consisted of PBMCs. The clonotype was recovered from a girl under 10 years old in good health and CMV-seronegative. CDR3 in amino acids: CASRPSGVLYQETQYF. The CDR3 coding sequence is TGTGCCAGCAGACCAAGCGGGGTACTATACCAAGAGACCCAGTACTTC.